Presented here are 32 T cell receptor beta chains from one specimen sequenced in a study of T cells after yellow fever vaccination. Using its own MiXCR run on the 5' RACE reads, TCRdb lists one record per CDR3 protein. The sample has approximately 510,000 distinct CDR3 sequences, 20% to 25% seen once. Sample: PBMCs, taken about 21 days after the first yellow fever vaccination. These TCRs come from a young man who received the YFV17D yellow fever vaccine.

The V gene is TRBV9, the J gene TRBJ1-5; 7 bases align to TRBD1. V shed 5 bases and J 4 bases; nucleotides not matched to a gene: 12. This CDR3 is 16 amino acids long. Germline CDR1 is SGDLS and CDR2 is YYNGEE. In DNA form, the CDR3 reads TGTGCCAGCAGTGACCCAGGACAGGAAAAAAATCAGCCCCAGCATTTT. Residues: CASSDPGQEKNQPQHF.

This clonotype was seen a few times. The chain couples TRBV24-1 to TRBJ2-3; 10 nucleotides agree with TRBD1. V was clipped by 3 bases and J by 2 bases; unmatched bases: 7. Germline V gives CDR1 KGHDR, CDR2 SFDVKD. CDR3 length: 17 residues. In nucleotides, the CDR3 is TGTGCCACCAGTGATGGCGGCGGGACAGGGGTCACAGATACGCAGTATTTT. Its protein product is CATSDGGGTGVTDTQYF.

This chain uses TRBV6-1 with TRBJ2-7, with D maybe TRBD1 (5 bases). The CDR3 extends over 13 amino acids. V was shortened by 5 bases and J by 2 bases, with 10 bases between the two germline ends. CDR1 is MNHNS, CDR2 SASEGT, per germline. As DNA, the CDR3 is TGTGCCAGCAGTCTGGACACCACCTACGAGCAGTACGTC. Its protein is CASSLDTTYEQYV.

This clonotype came up a few times. This chain links TRBV19 with TRBJ1-5, with D maybe TRBD1 (6 bases). The ends were cut back, 8 bases at V and 6 bases at J, with 20 bases in the middle. The CDR3 runs to 15 residues. The germline gives CDR1 LNHDA, CDR2 SQIVND (reference sequence). The CDR3 region is CASFPVQGGGQPQHF. CDR3 nucleotide sequence: TGTGCCAGTTTCCCAGTACAGGGAGGCGGTCAGCCCCAGCATTTT.

The chain uses TRBV20-1 and TRBJ1-2; D might be TRBD1 (5 bases). V lost 4 bases and J lost 4, with 13 bases in between. Germline CDR1 is DFQATT and CDR2 is SNEGSKA (reference sequence). There are 13 residues in the CDR3. The CDR3: CSATWDRAYGYTF. The CDR3 DNA reads as TGCAGTGCTACCTGGGACCGAGCCTATGGCTACACCTTC.

The J gene is TRBJ2-7, the V gene TRBV10-3, with 7 bases that match TRBD1. The CDR3 sequence is 14 residues long. V dropped 6 bases and J dropped 4; count of bases not matched to a gene: 9. CDR1 ENHRY and CDR2 SYGVKD come from the germline V gene. CDR3 amino acids: CAISSPGQHYEQYF. The CDR3 DNA is TGTGCCATCAGCAGTCCGGGACAGCATTACGAGCAGTACTTC.

This clonotype was observed at least ten times. The rearrangement joins TRBV20-1 to TRBJ2-7; TRBD1 aligns across 7 bases. Trimming cost V 6 bases and J 2 bases; bases outside gene matches: 7. The CDR3 sequence is 13 residues long. Germline CDR1 and CDR2: DFQATT and SNEGSKA (reference sequence). CDR3 in DNA: TGCAGTGCAATCGGGACAGCAGCCTACGAGCAGTACTTC. Translated, it gives CSAIGTAAYEQYF.

The chain recombines TRBV11-2 with TRBJ2-1, with TRBD2 matching 12 bases. The CDR3 consists of 16 residues. Germline V gene lookup returns CDR1 SGHAT and CDR2 FQNNGV. V lost 5 bases and J lost 5; bases outside the gene matches: 7. The CDR3 region has the DNA TGTGCCAGCAGCCATCTCGGACTAGCGGGAAACAATGAGCAGTTCTTC. It specifies CASSHLGLAGNNEQFF.

The rearrangement uses TRBV11-2 and TRBJ2-1; TRBD2 matches 16 bases. Per germline, CDR1 SGHAT and CDR2 FQNNGV. The CDR3 loop spans 18 amino acids. V was clipped by 2 bases and J by 7 bases; unmatched bases: 8. This CDR3 is CASSLYGGLAGGQNEQFF. The CDR3 DNA reads as TGTGCCAGCAGCTTATACGGGGGACTAGCGGGGGGGCAAAATGAGCAGTTCTTC.

This sequence joins TRBV2 and TRBJ1-5, with 8 nucleotides matching TRBD1. The V gene's germline CDR1 is SNHLY and CDR2 FYNNEI. The CDR3 contains 14 residues. Trimming cost V 6 bases and J 7 bases; bases outside gene matches: 8. CDR3 sequence: CASSSDRVGQPQHF. The CDR3 DNA is TGTGCCAGCAGCTCGGACAGGGTGGGGCAGCCCCAGCATTTT.

This clonotype came up a few times. This chain joins TRBV29-1 and TRBJ2-3; D is unclear. Germline CDR1 is SQVTM and CDR2 is ANQGSEA. Trimming stripped 2 bases from V and 8 bases from J, with 11 bases between. The CDR3 is 12 amino acids. The CDR3 here is CSVEKSTGTQYF. The CDR3 DNA is TGCAGCGTTGAAAAGTCCACCGGTACGCAGTATTTT.

The chain joins TRBV20-1 to TRBJ2-5; tentatively, D is TRBD1 (6 bases). The ends were cut back, 6 bases at V and 0 bases at J, with 17 bases in the middle. CDR1 and CDR2 (germline): DFQATT, SNEGSKA (reference sequence). There are 15 residues in the CDR3. CDR3 loop: CSASLAGQYQETQYF. CDR3 nucleotide sequence: TGCAGTGCGTCCCTGGCTGGACAGTACCAAGAGACCCAGTACTTC.

The genes are TRBV6-1 and TRBJ1-1; 11 nucleotides match TRBD1. This CDR3 has 16 residues. Germline V CDR1 and CDR2: MNHNS, SASEGT. V lost 6 bases and J lost 6; bases outside the gene matches: 12. The CDR3 is CASSRLEWTGGSEAFF. The CDR3 region has the DNA TGTGCCAGCAGCCGACTCGAATGGACAGGGGGCTCTGAAGCTTTCTTT.

This chain connects TRBV7-9 to TRBJ2-7; 8 bases line up with TRBD2. Germline CDR1 is SEHNR and CDR2 is FQNEAQ (reference sequence). The CDR3 has 14 amino acids. The V gene end was trimmed by 6 bases and the J gene end by 3 bases; junction bases not matched to a gene: 7. The CDR3 coding sequence is TGTGCCAGCAGTCCCGGGACTAGTAGCTACGAGCAGTACGTC. Residues: CASSPGTSSYEQYV.

V gene TRBV7-3 combines with J gene TRBJ2-3; D is perhaps TRBD2 (7 bases). Germline V lookup: CDR1 SGHTA, CDR2 FQGTGA. This CDR3 has 15 amino acids. Trimming removed 2 bases at V and 4 bases at J, with 13 bases between. This chain's CDR3 is CASSLWGGGADTQYF. The CDR3 DNA reads TGTGCCAGCAGCTTATGGGGGGGCGGAGCAGATACGCAGTATTTT. The full variable domain, with the rest looked up from reference TRBV7-3 and TRBJ2-3, is GAGVSQTPSNKVTEKGKYVELRCDPISGHTALYWYRQSLGQGPEFLIYFQGTGAADDSGLPNDRFFAVRPEGSVSTLKIQRTERGDSAVYLCASSLWGGGADTQYFGPGTRLTVL.

The chain carries TRBV7-8 and TRBJ1-2; D ambiguous. Trimming removed 1 base from V and 6 bases from J, with 15 bases in between. The germline CDR1 and CDR2 sequences are SGHVS and FQNEAQ. The CDR3 sequence is 15 residues long. DNA of the CDR3: TGTGCCAGCAGCTTAGGGGTCCGGCCTAAGGATGGCTACACCTTC. As protein: CASSLGVRPKDGYTF.

This clonotype was counted between two and nine times. The V gene is TRBV5-1, the J gene TRBJ2-5; 10 bases match TRBD2. J gave up 5 bases and V 4 bases, and 8 bases lay outside the gene matches. This CDR3 contains 15 residues. Germline CDR1 is SGHRS and CDR2 is YFSETQ. The CDR3 nucleotides are TGCGCCAGCAGCGTGAGCGGGGGGGTAGGGGAGACCCAGTACTTC. It specifies CASSVSGGVGETQYF.

The chain joins TRBV29-1 to TRBJ1-1; D unclear. The V end was cut by 4 bases, the J end by 4 bases, with 4 bases between. This CDR3 is built from 10 residues. Germline lookup yields CDR1 SQVTM and CDR2 ANQGSEA. CDR3 residues: CSVAGTEAFF. The CDR3 DNA follows: TGCAGCGTTGCCGGCACTGAAGCTTTCTTT.

This clonotype showed up just a few times. The J gene is TRBJ1-6, the V gene TRBV7-9, with a weak D call TRBD1 (5 bases). V dropped 6 bases and J dropped 10 bases, with 19 bases sitting between them. Germline assignment: CDR1 SEHNR and CDR2 FQNEAQ (reference sequence). The CDR3 runs 15 residues. CDR3 nucleotides: TGTGCCAGCAGTGATCACACACAACGGGACTCACCCCTCCACTTT. It is translated as CASSDHTQRDSPLHF.

V usage is TRBV4-3 and J usage is TRBJ2-3; 10 bases match TRBD1. The CDR3 runs to 13 residues. The V gene's germline CDR1 is LGHNA and CDR2 YSLEER. J lost 13 bases, V lost 2 bases, and 6 bases had no gene match. CDR3 nucleotides: TGCGCCAGCAGCCAAAGGGAGGGACAGGGGAAGTATTTT. Amino acids: CASSQREGQGKYF.

This clonotype occurred a few times. The chain recombines TRBV5-1 with TRBJ1-1; D gene uncertain. The CDR3 consists of 16 residues. CDR1 is SGHRS, CDR2 YFSETQ, per germline. V was shortened by 0 bases and J by 1 base, with 13 bases between the two germline ends. The CDR3 region is CASSLAPGGPNTEAFF. CDR3 nucleotides: TGCGCCAGCAGCTTGGCGCCGGGTGGGCCGAACACTGAAGCTTTCTTT. The full variable domain, completed using reference TRBV5-1 and TRBJ1-1, is KAGVTQTPRYLIKTRGQQVTLSCSPISGHRSVSWYQQTPGQGLQFLFEYFSETQRNKGNFPGRFSGRQFSNSRSEMNVSTLELGDSALYLCASSLAPGGPNTEAFFGQGTRLTVV.

V and J are TRBV4-2 and TRBJ1-1; no clear D. The V gene lost 3 bases and the J gene lost 8 bases, with 10 bases spanning the gap. The CDR3 has 12 residues. Germline-derived CDR1 and CDR2 are LGHNA and YNFKEQ. CDR3 protein: CASSHWGEEAFF. The CDR3 DNA reads TGTGCCAGCAGCCATTGGGGAGAGGAAGCTTTCTTT.

This clonotype was detected many times. The V and J genes are TRBV7-2 and TRBJ2-5; D is ambiguous. From germline, CDR1 is SGHTA and CDR2 FQGNSA. Trimming cost V 5 bases and J 6 bases, with 7 bases left between them. The CDR3 is 11 amino acids. Here the CDR3 DNA reads TGTGCCAGCAGCACAATACAGACCCAGTACTTC. Translated, it gives CASSTIQTQYF.

This chain connects TRBV11-2 to TRBJ2-3, with 11 bases lining up with TRBD2. CDR3 size: 16 residues. CDR1 and CDR2 (germline): SGHAT, FQNNGV. The ends lost 4 bases at V and 2 bases at J; junction bases unmatched: 5. As DNA, the CDR3 is TGTGCCAGCAGCTATAGCGGGGGGGGAAACACAGATACGCAGTATTTT. Translation gives CASSYSGGGNTDTQYF.

There are a few counts of this clonotype. The chain has TRBV5-1 and TRBJ2-3; 12 bases line up with TRBD1. The CDR3 sequence is 18 residues long. Unmatched junction bases numbered 12, after V lost 4 bases and J lost 3 bases. Germline CDR1 SGHRS, CDR2 YFSETQ. CDR3: CASSPPGTGGLGTDTQYF. The CDR3 coding sequence is TGCGCCAGCAGCCCCCCCGGGACAGGGGGCCTGGGTACAGATACGCAGTATTTT.

The chain is built from TRBV20-1 and TRBJ2-2; TRBD1 is a possible D gene (6 bases). The CDR3 covers 17 residues. V lost 4 bases and J 1 base, leaving 19 bases between the germline ends. Germline CDR1 reads DFQATT; CDR2 reads SNEGSKA (reference sequence). For the CDR3, the DNA is TGCAGTGCTACGGGACACTTAATCCCCCTGAACACCGGGGAGCTGTTTTTT. This codes for CSATGHLIPLNTGELFF.

This clonotype was detected only a few times. This rearrangement joins TRBV3-1 to TRBJ2-5; possibly TRBD2 for D (6 bases). The CDR3 loop spans 16 amino acids. CDR1 and CDR2 (germline): LGHDT, YNNKEL (reference sequence). Trimming removed 5 bases at V and 3 bases at J, with 19 bases between. CDR3 nucleotide sequence: TGTGCCAGCAGCGACCAAACGGGACTCAGGGAAGAGACCCAGTACTTC. This sequence encodes CASSDQTGLREETQYF.

The table lists this clonotype with a few counts. The rearrangement links TRBV18 to TRBJ1-1; D is unresolved. This CDR3 has 15 residues. Trimming removed 3 bases from V and 0 bases from J, with 11 bases in between. Germline loops: CDR1 KGHSH, CDR2 LQKENI. CDR3 DNA sequence: TGTGCCAGCTCACCCCCAGGAGGGCTGAACACTGAAGCTTTCTTT. It yields the protein CASSPPGGLNTEAFF.

The chain recombines TRBV6-1 with TRBJ1-1; possible D gene TRBD1, 5 bases. The CDR3 is 14 residues long. Germline assignment: CDR1 MNHNS and CDR2 SASEGT. V shed 8 bases and J shed 3 bases, with 16 bases lying between them. The CDR3 region is CASGVGGLDTEAFF. CDR3 coding DNA: TGTGCCAGCGGGGTTGGGGGTTTGGACACTGAAGCTTTCTTT.

This clonotype occurred a few times. The V call is TRBV4-3, the J call TRBJ2-1, with 12 positions matching TRBD2. The CDR3 spans 17 residues. V trimming: 1 base; J trimming: 2 bases; junction bases outside the gene matches: 3. Germline V CDR1 and CDR2: LGHNA, YSLEER. CDR3 nucleotides: TGCGCCAGCAGCCAAGCACCTAGCGGGGGGGCCTACAATGAGCAGTTCTTC. Translated: CASSQAPSGGAYNEQFF.

Turning to this clonotype: One end of the junction is discordant with germline, which a read error may explain. The rearrangement links TRBV12-3 or TRBV12-4 to TRBJ2-2, with TRBD1 identical over 8 bases. This CDR3 has 15 residues. This chain's CDR3 is CASSFGQGGTGVLFF. CDR3 DNA sequence: TGTGCCAGCAGTTTTGGACAGGGCGGCACCGGGGTGCTGTTTTTT.

This clonotype was seen a few times. The gene calls are TRBV12-3 or TRBV12-4 and TRBJ1-6; perhaps TRBD1 as D (6 bases). The CDR3 covers 14 residues. V lost 4 bases and J lost 10, with 14 bases in between. CDR3 nucleotide sequence: TGTGCCAGCAGTTCCAACAGGGTTCACTCACCCCTCCACTTT. Protein product: CASSSNRVHSPLHF.